Listed here are 30 T cell receptor beta chains from one sample, sequenced in a study of blood T cell repertoires in COVID-19. Method: immunoSEQ multiplex PCR; TCRdb's copy keeps in-frame clones and lacks some. The sample includes 150,000 to 200,000 clones, about 85% of them seen just once. The sample comprised peripheral blood. These TCRs come from a man aged 65-85 years with active or convalescent COVID-19.

V and J are TRBV11-2 and TRBJ1-2; 10 nucleotides align to TRBD1. Trimming at V came to 3 bases and at J to 3 bases, leaving 10 bases not matched to a gene. The CDR3 covers 17 residues. The germline V gene encodes CDR1 SGHAT and CDR2 FQNNGV. CDR3 sequence reads: CASSFWDRDRGDYGYTF. The CDR3 region has the DNA TGTGCCAGCAGCTTCTGGGACCGGGACAGGGGAGACTATGGCTACACCTTC.

The genes are TRBV11-3 and TRBJ2-3; D not certain. Germline values: CDR1 SGHNT, CDR2 YENEEA. The CDR3 contains 14 residues. The V end was cut by 1 base, the J end by 3 bases, with 8 bases between. The CDR3 DNA reads TGTGCCAGCAGCTTAGGGGCGCAAACAGATACGCAGTATTTT. Its protein is CASSLGAQTDTQYF.

The chain joins TRBV5-6 to TRBJ2-5; 8 bases match TRBD1. Germline CDR1 reads SGHDT; CDR2 reads YYEEEE. After removal of 2 bases from V and 3 bases from J, the junction contained 0 bases not matched to a gene. There are 13 residues in the CDR3. The CDR3 sequence: CASSLQGEETQYF. CDR3 in DNA: TGTGCCAGCAGCTTACAGGGGGAAGAGACCCAGTACTTC.

This clone was seen a handful of times. This chain joins TRBV7-6 and TRBJ1-4, with D hard to call. Deletions cut 1 base from V and 5 bases from J, with 8 bases between. Germline V gives CDR1 SGHVS, CDR2 FNYEAQ. The CDR3 is 14 amino acids. CDR3 loop: CASSLGGHNEKLFF. DNA of the CDR3: TGTGCCAGCAGCTTAGGAGGTCACAATGAAAAACTGTTTTTT.

The genes are TRBV7-2 and TRBJ2-3; TRBD2 is a possible D gene (6 bases). Trimming left V 1 base short and J 6 bases short, with 14 bases between. Germline V CDR1 and CDR2: SGHTA, FQGNSA. The CDR3 loop spans 15 amino acids. In DNA form, the CDR3 reads TGTGCCAGCAGCTTAGACGTTGCGGGACGGGATACGCAGTATTTT. Amino acid sequence: CASSLDVAGRDTQYF. The whole variable domain, remainder taken from reference TRBV7-2 and TRBJ2-3, is GAGVSQSPSNKVTEKGKDVELRCDPISGHTALYWYRQSLGQGLEFLIYFQGNSAPDKSGLPSDRFSAERTGGSVSTLTIQRTQQEDSAVYLCASSLDVAGRDTQYFGPGTRLTVL.

This sequence joins TRBV27 and TRBJ1-2, with D unclear. V lost 3 bases and J 2 bases, leaving 7 bases between the germline ends. This CDR3 has 13 residues. Germline assignment: CDR1 MNHEY and CDR2 SMNVEV (reference sequence). The CDR3 coding sequence is TGTGCCAGCAGTTTTAACACCAACTATGGCTACACCTTC. The encoded protein is CASSFNTNYGYTF.

The gene calls are TRBV15 and TRBJ1-2; D call uncertain. Trimming stripped 5 bases from V and 8 bases from J, with 18 bases between. The CDR3 is made up of 14 amino acids. CDR1 is LNHNV and CDR2 is YYDKDF in the germline V gene (reference sequence). In DNA, the CDR3 is TGTGCCACCAGCCAACCTTCGATGGGAGGAGGCTACACCTTC. Protein: CATSQPSMGGGYTF.

The J gene is TRBJ2-3, the V gene TRBV5-1, with D tentatively TRBD1 (6 bases). Per germline, CDR1 SGHRS and CDR2 YFSETQ. The CDR3 totals 15 residues. V dropped 0 bases and J dropped 1 base, with 9 bases sitting between them. DNA of the CDR3: TGCGCCAGCAGCTTGGCCGCAGGGGGCACAGATACGCAGTATTTT. It is translated as CASSLAAGGTDTQYF.

The chain recombines TRBV24-1 with TRBJ2-2, with TRBD2 matching over 7 bases. The V gene end was trimmed by 9 bases and the J gene end by 2 bases; junction bases not matched to a gene: 5. The germline gives CDR1 KGHDR, CDR2 SFDVKD. This CDR3 is built from 14 residues. CDR3 region: CATGGDRNTGELFF. The DNA for the CDR3 is TGTGCCACCGGGGGGGACCGAAACACCGGGGAGCTGTTTTTT.

This chain connects TRBV24-1 to TRBJ1-2; 7 bases are a match to TRBD1. The germline CDR1 and CDR2 sequences are KGHDR and SFDVKD. The junction had 4 bases not matched to a gene; V was cut back by 3 bases and J by 7 bases. The CDR3 spans 13 residues. The CDR3 spells CATSDTYRGGYTF. For the CDR3, the DNA is TGTGCCACCAGTGATACTTACAGGGGTGGCTACACCTTC.

This chain connects TRBV5-5 to TRBJ2-1, with 13 positions matching TRBD2. The CDR3 contains 16 residues. Germline V gives CDR1 SGHKS, CDR2 YYEKEE (reference sequence). The junction had 8 bases not matched to a gene; V was cut back by 4 bases and J by 7 bases. Here the CDR3 DNA reads TGTGCCAGCAGCCCCCTAGGGACTAGCGGGATTAATGAGCAGTTCTTC. Translating it yields CASSPLGTSGINEQFF.

This sequence joins TRBV28 and TRBJ2-5, with D hard to call. The CDR3 extends over 14 amino acids. Trimming shortened V by 6 bases and J by 4 bases, and 15 bases separated the two germline ends. Per the germline V gene, CDR1 is MDHEN and CDR2 is SYDVKM. The CDR3 region is CASSNPQRGETQYF. DNA for the CDR3: TGTGCCAGCAGCAATCCGCAACGCGGAGAGACCCAGTACTTC. Drawing the rest from reference TRBV28 and TRBJ2-5, the complete variable domain is DVKVTQSSRYLVKRTGEKVFLECVQDMDHENMFWYRQDPGLGLRLIYFSYDVKMKEKGDIPEGYSVSREKKERFSLILESASTNQTSMYLCASSNPQRGETQYFGPGTRLLVL.

This chain connects TRBV5-1 to TRBJ2-3, with 7 bases lining up with TRBD1. V lost 5 bases and J lost 3; bases outside the gene matches: 9. The CDR3 length is 15 residues. Germline CDR1 reads SGHRS; CDR2 reads YFSETQ. The CDR3 here is CASRGTHRGTDTQYF. CDR3 in DNA: TGCGCCAGCAGGGGTACCCACAGGGGAACAGATACGCAGTATTTT. Based on the CDR3 plus reference TRBV5-1 and TRBJ2-3, the full variable domain is KAGVTQTPRYLIKTRGQQVTLSCSPISGHRSVSWYQQTPGQGLQFLFEYFSETQRNKGNFPGRFSGRQFSNSRSEMNVSTLELGDSALYLCASRGTHRGTDTQYFGPGTRLTVL.

The chain couples TRBV4-1 to TRBJ2-3, with 10 bases aligning to TRBD2. Trimming at V came to 2 bases and at J to 1 base, leaving 3 bases not matched to a gene. This CDR3 has 16 residues. Germline V lookup: CDR1 MGHRA, CDR2 YSYEKL. The CDR3 DNA reads TGCGCCAGCAGCCAATTCGGACTAGCGGGCACAGATACGCAGTATTTT. Translated: CASSQFGLAGTDTQYF.

This clone has a single count. Here the CDR3 DNA reads TGTGCCAGTACAACAGGGGCGCAGGGTGAGACCCAGTACTTC. Its translation is CASTTGAQGETQYF. The chain links TRBV28 to TRBJ2-5; 7 bases agree with TRBD1. V gave up 9 bases and J gave up 5 bases; unmatched junction bases: 12. In germline, CDR1 is MDHEN, CDR2 SYDVKM. This CDR3 region has 14 residues.

This chain uses TRBV6-6 with TRBJ1-6; 10 bases agree with TRBD1. Germline-derived CDR1 and CDR2 are MNHNY and SVGAGI (reference sequence). V lost 6 bases, J lost 7 bases, and 12 bases stayed unmatched. The CDR3 is made up of 17 amino acids. The CDR3 DNA reads as TGTGCCAGCAGACGAAGACAGGGGGCGGGTAACAATTCACCCCTCCACTTT. Translated: CASRRRQGAGNNSPLHF.

The chain links TRBV1 to TRBJ2-7; the table's TRBD2 call for D was not verified on the DNA. TRBV1 is flagged as a pseudogene. This CDR3 is 15 amino acids long. CDR3 protein: CTSRKGTRKTYEQYF. CDR3 in DNA: TGCACCAGCAGGAAGGGTACTAGGAAGACCTACGAGCAGTACTTC.

The V call is TRBV28, the J call TRBJ1-5, with 7 bases aligning to TRBD1. There are 15 residues in the CDR3. Germline CDR1 reads MDHEN; CDR2 reads SYDVKM. Trimming removed 2 bases from V and 6 bases from J; junction bases left unmatched: 7. This chain's CDR3 is CASSLQGGAGQPQHF. The CDR3 DNA reads TGTGCCAGCAGTTTACAAGGGGGCGCCGGTCAGCCCCAGCATTTT.

V is TRBV7-6 and J is TRBJ2-1, with 11 bases identical to TRBD2. Trimming removed 2 bases from V and 9 bases from J; junction bases left unmatched: 9. Germline V gene sequence: CDR1 SGHVS, CDR2 FNYEAQ. The CDR3 has 16 amino acids. The CDR3 here is CASSLSRPGLAAEQFF. DNA of the CDR3: TGTGCCAGCAGCTTAAGTAGACCGGGACTAGCGGCTGAGCAGTTCTTC.

This rearrangement joins TRBV3-1 (or the pseudogene TRBV3-2) to TRBJ2-7; tentatively, D is TRBD1 (6 bases). The V gene lost 4 bases and the J gene lost 3 bases, with 13 bases spanning the gap. This CDR3 is built from 14 residues. The germline V gene has CDR1 LGHDT and CDR2 YNNKEL (reference sequence). CDR3 region: CASSRRQALYEQYF. The CDR3 bases are TGTGCCAGCAGCCGCCGACAGGCTCTCTACGAGCAGTACTTC.

V usage is TRBV10-3 and J usage is TRBJ2-5; 7 positions match TRBD2. This CDR3 contains 14 residues. The V and J ends lost 2 bases and 4 bases, in that order; junction bases with no gene match: 4. Germline V gene sequence: CDR1 ENHRY, CDR2 SYGVKD. Written as DNA, the CDR3 is TGTGCCATCAGTGAGCGGGGAGGGATAGAGACCCAGTACTTC. It translates to CAISERGGIETQYF.

The chain combines TRBV18 with TRBJ2-5; D is unresolved. Germline CDR1 reads KGHSH; CDR2 reads LQKENI. The CDR3 is made up of 15 amino acids. V lost 3 bases and J 1 base, leaving 12 bases between the germline ends. The CDR3 protein is CASSPKKRFQETQYF. The CDR3, as DNA: TGTGCCAGCTCACCGAAAAAGAGATTCCAAGAGACCCAGTACTTC.

This clone has only a few counts. The V gene is TRBV10-3, the J gene TRBJ2-3, with 10 positions matching TRBD2. V lost 8 bases and J lost 4; bases outside the gene matches: 9. The germline V gene encodes CDR1 ENHRY and CDR2 SYGVKD. This CDR3 comprises 15 residues. The CDR3 loop reads CAISGAGGPADTQYF. The CDR3 region has the DNA TGTGCCATCTCCGGAGCGGGGGGGCCAGCAGATACGCAGTATTTT.

This clone is a singleton in its sample. J is TRBJ2-3 and V is TRBV5-6; the D gene is possibly TRBD2 (6 bases). V was pared by 0 bases and J by 1 base, with 9 bases between. Germline V lookup: CDR1 SGHDT, CDR2 YYEEEE. This CDR3 spans 15 amino acids. The CDR3 sequence is CASSLELAGTDTQYF. DNA of the CDR3: TGTGCCAGCAGCTTGGAGTTAGCGGGCACAGATACGCAGTATTTT.

The V and J genes are TRBV3-1 (or the pseudogene TRBV3-2) and TRBJ1-2, with a possible D match to TRBD1 (6 bases). Germline assignment: CDR1 LGHDT and CDR2 YNNKEL (reference sequence). The germline V and J ends were trimmed by 4 bases and 2 bases, with 11 bases remaining between them. This CDR3 region has 14 residues. The CDR3 bases are TGTGCCAGCAGCCCCCAGGGGTACAACTATGGCTACACCTTC. It is translated as CASSPQGYNYGYTF.

For the CDR3, the DNA is TGTGCCAGTAGCCAGGGTAGATTGGACGAGCAGTACTTC. This gives the protein CASSQGRLDEQYF. The rearrangement joins TRBV19 to TRBJ2-7; a weak D match, TRBD1 (5 bases). Trimming left V 6 bases short and J 5 bases short, with 14 bases between. Germline V lookup: CDR1 LNHDA, CDR2 SQIVND (reference sequence). The CDR3 spans 13 residues.

The V and J genes are TRBV2 and TRBJ2-7; 9 bases agree with TRBD1. The CDR3 is made up of 15 amino acids. Germline V gene data show CDR1 as SNHLY and CDR2 as FYNNEI. Trimming cost V 6 bases and J 5 bases; bases outside gene matches: 11. CDR3 bases: TGTGCCAGCAGGGACCGGGACAGGGTCGGAAACGAGCAGTACTTC. It codes for CASRDRDRVGNEQYF.

This clone occurred once. CDR3 sequence (DNA): TGTGCCAGCAGTTACTCTGGTGGCCGGGGTGAGACCCAGTACTTC. This sequence encodes CASSYSGGRGETQYF. The chain has TRBV6-2 or TRBV6-3 and TRBJ2-5; tentative D call: TRBD2 (5 bases). CDR1 MNHEY and CDR2 SVGEGT come from the germline V gene. Trimming removed 0 bases at V and 5 bases at J, with 13 bases between. This CDR3 contains 15 residues.

This clone was picked up one time. The J gene is TRBJ1-1, the V gene TRBV18, with D possibly matching TRBD1 (5 bases). The CDR3 has 15 amino acids. Germline V gives CDR1 KGHSH, CDR2 LQKENI. Trimming stripped 3 bases from V and 3 bases from J, with 14 bases between. CDR3 in DNA: TGTGCCAGCTCACCCTCTGCGGGGCGGGACACTGAAGCTTTCTTT. Protein product: CASSPSAGRDTEAFF.

The genes are TRBV19 and TRBJ2-5; 13 bases agree with TRBD2. V lost 5 bases to trimming and J lost 7 bases; unmatched junction nucleotides: 7. This CDR3 comprises 15 residues. CDR1 and CDR2 (germline): LNHDA, SQIVND (reference sequence). CDR3: CASSPGLAGPGTQYF. CDR3 nucleotides: TGTGCCAGTAGTCCGGGACTAGCGGGACCCGGGACCCAGTACTTC.